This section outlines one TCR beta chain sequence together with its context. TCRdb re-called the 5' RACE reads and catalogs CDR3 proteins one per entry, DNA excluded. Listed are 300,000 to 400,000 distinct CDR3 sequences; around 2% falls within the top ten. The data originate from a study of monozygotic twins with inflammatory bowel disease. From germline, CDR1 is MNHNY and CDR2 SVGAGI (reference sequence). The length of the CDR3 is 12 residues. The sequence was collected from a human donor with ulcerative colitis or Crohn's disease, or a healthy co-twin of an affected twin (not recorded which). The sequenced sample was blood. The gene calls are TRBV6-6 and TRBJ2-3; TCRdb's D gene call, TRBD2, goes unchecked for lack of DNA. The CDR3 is CASSRALGEQYF.